In this sample, the clone carrying this T cell receptor beta chain turned up a few times. Study processing details: Amplification with reference gene primers provided the estimates of nucleated cell counts. The data were produced by immunoSEQ multiplex PCR, yet TCRdb's version contains in-frame clones alone and is incomplete. V, J and clone size are taken as reported in that table, and D and trimming were inferred from the DNA itself. This repertoire shows fewer than 150,000 clones, about 88% found once; its top ten account for 6.5% to 10%. The data stem from a study of blood T cell repertoires in COVID-19. On the study more broadly: Acute-phase and convalescent COVID-19 samples originated in the United States, Italy and Spain. In each case, the material was cDNA or gDNA derived from T cells, B-cell-depleted T cells, or PBMCs.

The germline CDR1 and CDR2 sequences are MGHRA and YSYEKL. CDR3 length: 17 amino acids. V gave up 4 bases and J gave up 0 bases; unmatched junction bases: 11. This clonotype was sampled from a woman in her seventies who had recovered from COVID-19. Sequencing input: peripheral blood. V and J are TRBV4-1 and TRBJ1-1; 7 positions match TRBD1. The CDR3 DNA sequence: TGCGCCAGCAGCCTGACCAAATCCGGGACAGTGAACACTGAAGCTTTCTTT. Translating it yields CASSLTKSGTVNTEAFF.